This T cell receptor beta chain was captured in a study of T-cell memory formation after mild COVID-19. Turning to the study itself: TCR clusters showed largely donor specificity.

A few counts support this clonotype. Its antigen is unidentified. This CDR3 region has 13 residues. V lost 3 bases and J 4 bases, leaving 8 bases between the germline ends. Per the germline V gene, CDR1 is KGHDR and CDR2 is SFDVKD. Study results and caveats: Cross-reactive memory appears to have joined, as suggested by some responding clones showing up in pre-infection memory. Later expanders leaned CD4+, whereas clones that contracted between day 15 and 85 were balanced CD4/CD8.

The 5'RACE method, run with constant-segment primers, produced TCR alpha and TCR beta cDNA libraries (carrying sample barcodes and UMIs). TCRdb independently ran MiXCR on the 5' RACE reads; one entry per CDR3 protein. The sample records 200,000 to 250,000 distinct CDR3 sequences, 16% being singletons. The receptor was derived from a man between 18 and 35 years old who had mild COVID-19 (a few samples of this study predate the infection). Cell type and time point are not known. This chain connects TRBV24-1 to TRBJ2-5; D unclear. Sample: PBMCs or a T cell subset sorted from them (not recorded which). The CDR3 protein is CATSDPPRETQYF. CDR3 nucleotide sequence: TGTGCCACCAGTGATCCGCCACGAGAGACCCAGTACTTC.